These 10 T cell receptor beta chains came from one sample sequenced in a study of cytomegalovirus exposure and HLA in healthy donors. 60 Vbeta and 13 Jbeta primers were used in PCR. TCRdb's copy holds only in-frame clones and misses some; the assay was immunoSEQ multiplex PCR. The sample lists 140,000 to 150,000 clones, 70% to 85% occurring once. The sequenced material came from PBMCs. The receptors were sampled from a woman aged 55-69 years in good health and CMV-seropositive.

The rearrangement joins TRBV18 to TRBJ2-5; 7 bases match TRBD2. The ends lost 3 bases at V and 1 base at J; junction bases unmatched: 5. The CDR3 totals 15 residues. Germline V CDR1 and CDR2: KGHSH, LQKENI. CDR3 sequence reads: CASSPLPSGQETQYF. The CDR3 DNA reads TGTGCCAGCTCACCCCTACCTAGCGGCCAAGAGACCCAGTACTTC.

This clone turned up a few times. The chain has TRBV5-8 and TRBJ1-5; perhaps TRBD1 as D (6 bases). Germline assignment: CDR1 SGHTS and CDR2 YDEGEE. This CDR3 contains 14 residues. Trimming cost V 1 base and J 7 bases, with 12 bases left between them. The CDR3 nucleotides are TGTGCCAGCAGCTTGAGACAGGTGGGGCAGCCCCAGCATTTT. Amino acid sequence: CASSLRQVGQPQHF.

The chain has TRBV5-6 and TRBJ2-1; 7 bases line up with TRBD2. The germline CDR1 and CDR2 sequences are SGHDT and YYEEEE. This CDR3 has 16 residues. The trim removed 4 bases at V and 4 bases at J, leaving 11 bases unmatched. The CDR3 is CASSGGWEGVYNEQFF. The CDR3 region has the DNA TGTGCCAGCAGCGGGGGGTGGGAGGGTGTATACAATGAGCAGTTCTTC. The complete variable domain, with remaining parts taken from reference TRBV5-6 and TRBJ2-1, reads DAGVTQSPTHLIKTRGQQVTLRCSPKSGHDTVSWYQQALGQGPQFIFQYYEEEERQRGNFPDRFSGHQFPNYSSELNVNALLLGDSALYLCASSGGWEGVYNEQFFGPGTRLTVL.

CDR3 nucleotide sequence: TGTGCCAGCAGTTTCCATGCTAGCGGGAGACAGGGCACCACAGATACGCAGTATTTT. It translates to CASSFHASGRQGTTDTQYF. The chain carries TRBV28 and TRBJ2-3; 10 nucleotides agree with TRBD2. The trim removed 3 bases at V and 2 bases at J, leaving 14 bases unmatched. The length of the CDR3 is 19 residues. Germline CDR1 is MDHEN and CDR2 is SYDVKM.

V and J are TRBV29-1 and TRBJ2-2; 8 nucleotides align to TRBD1. Trimming took 7 bases from V and 0 from J; bases not matched to a gene: 7. This CDR3 comprises 15 residues. From germline, CDR1 is SQVTM and CDR2 ANQGSEA. The CDR3 reads CSAQGAGPNTGELFF. In DNA, the CDR3 is TGCAGCGCCCAGGGGGCGGGCCCGAACACCGGGGAGCTGTTTTTT.

V gene TRBV7-9 combines with J gene TRBJ2-1; possibly TRBD1 for D (6 bases). V lost 8 bases and J 4 bases, leaving 12 bases between the germline ends. This CDR3 is built from 13 residues. Germline V gene data show CDR1 as SEHNR and CDR2 as FQNEAQ (reference sequence). Here the CDR3 reads CASSPGQYNEQFF. The CDR3 region has the DNA TGTGCCAGCTCTCCCGGACAGTACAATGAGCAGTTCTTC.

The chain employs TRBV7-6 and TRBJ1-5, with TRBD1 as a possible D gene (5 bases). V dropped 10 bases and J dropped 2 bases, with 18 bases sitting between them. The CDR3 covers 15 residues. The germline CDR1 and CDR2 sequences are SGHVS and FNYEAQ. The CDR3 DNA reads TGTGCCAACACGTATGAACAGGTAGGCAATCAGCCCCAGCATTTT. This translates into CANTYEQVGNQPQHF.

The V call is TRBV30, the J call TRBJ2-1; possible D gene TRBD1, 7 bases. Germline V gene lookup returns CDR1 GTSNPN and CDR2 SVGIG (reference sequence). V was clipped by 7 bases and J by 8 bases, with 21 bases between them. This CDR3 contains 14 residues. The CDR3 DNA reads TGTGCCTACATACTAGTCAGGGGGGTCCATGAGCAGTTCTTC. This sequence encodes CAYILVRGVHEQFF.

Here the CDR3 reads CASSQGTGSGANVLTF. CDR3 sequence (DNA): TGCGCCAGCAGCCAAGGGACAGGGTCTGGGGCCAACGTCCTGACTTTC. J is TRBJ2-6 and V is TRBV4-3; 8 bases agree with TRBD1. Germline V gene sequence: CDR1 LGHNA, CDR2 YSLEER. Losses at the gene ends were 1 base for V and 1 base for J; bases not matched to a gene: 0. The CDR3 is 16 residues long.

This chain connects TRBV7-9 to TRBJ2-5; D is perhaps TRBD1 (6 bases). V gave up 6 bases and J gave up 4 bases, with 12 bases separating them. CDR3 size: 13 residues. Germline CDR1 SEHNR, CDR2 FQNEAQ (reference sequence). CDR3 bases: TGTGCCAGCAGTCGAACAGGGTCAGAGACCCAGTACTTC. Encoded protein: CASSRTGSETQYF. The complete variable domain, with remaining parts taken from reference TRBV7-9 and TRBJ2-5, reads DTGVSQNPRHKITKRGQNVTFRCDPISEHNRLYWYRQTLGQGPEFLTYFQNEAQLEKSRLLSDRFSAERPKGSFSTLEIQRTEQGDSAMYLCASSRTGSETQYFGPGTRLLVL.